Listed below are T cell receptor beta chains from one sample, sequenced in a study of T cell responses to AZD1222 COVID-19 vaccine. Clones were sequenced by immunoSEQ multiplex PCR, and TCRdb holds only the in-frame ones, with some missing. The sample yields about 120,000 clones, 88% seen once. The sequenced sample was peripheral blood, obtained on day 0 of AZD1222 vaccination. These receptors were taken from an adult in good health. Each CDR3 is given with its conserved first and last residue. The D gene is left open where the match is weak. Only some rows state a clone size, as once, few, many or a class for expanded clones.

TRBJ2-1 | - | - | TRBV7-9 | CASSPSGWGLWQFF | TGTGCCAGCAGCCCTTCAGGGTGGGGGCTTTGGCAGTTCTTC
TRBJ2-5 | - | TRBD2 | TRBV3-1/TRBV3-2 | CASSQPGLAGGETQYF | TGTGCCAGCAGCCAACCTGGACTAGCGGGGGGAGAGACCCAGTACTTC
TRBJ2-2 | few | - | TRBV5-1 | CASSLRRDAGELFF | TGCGCCAGCAGCTTGCGCAGGGACGCCGGGGAGCTGTTTTTT
TRBJ1-6 | - | - | TRBV3-1/TRBV3-2 | CASSQDRGSYNSPLHF | TGTGCCAGCAGCCAAGACAGAGGCTCCTATAATTCACCCCTCCACTTT
TRBJ1-1 | once | - | TRBV10-3 | CAIKRAAPNTEAFF | TGTGCCATCAAAAGGGCGGCACCGAACACTGAAGCTTTCTTT
TRBJ1-2 | few | - | TRBV6-6 | CASSTGSPSGYTF | TGTGCCAGCAGTACTGGGTCACCATCAGGCTACACCTTC
TRBJ1-1 | - | - | TRBV19 | CASSLPRVTEAFF | TGTGCCAGTAGTCTTCCCAGGGTCACTGAAGCTTTCTTT
TRBJ2-7 | few | - | TRBV7-9 | CASRQGTYEQYF | TGTGCCAGCAGGCAGGGGACCTACGAGCAGTACTTC
TRBJ1-1 | - | - | TRBV6-4 | CASSDLSGGTPQTSLWGTEAFF | TGTGCCAGCAGTGACCTTTCCGGGGGGACACCTCAAACGTCTTTATGGGGCACTGAAGCTTTCTTT
TRBJ2-7 | - | - | TRBV5-4 | CASSQRRDSFSSYEQYF | TGTGCCAGCAGCCAGCGGCGGGACAGCTTTAGCTCCTACGAGCAGTACTTC